Here is one T cell receptor (beta chain) with its context. It has no known antigen specificity. Base qualities are not at hand, and no much larger clone is one base apart. This record comes from a study of blood T cell repertoires in COVID-19 (TCRdb year 2020). About the investigation overall: Samples covering the acute and convalescent phases of COVID-19 were provided by collaborators in the United States, Italy and Spain. The material from the prospective study consisted of cDNA or gDNA derived from T cells, B-cell-depleted T cells, or PBMCs. Deeply sampled blood TCRbeta repertoires from subjects exposed to, actively infected with, or recovered from COVID-19 were included in the dataset. The repertoires were released in a freely available public database meant as a resource for research on the immune response to SARS-CoV-2. Samples were obtained from the ongoing ImmuneRACE study (first 160 participants) and from some 1,200 subjects provided by 6 global collaborators. A de-identified subject ID, COVID-19 status, age in years and sex were almost always included in the sample metadata. Where available, HLA class I and class II types were obtained from metadata supplied by the sample provider rather than from assay-based typing.

TCRbeta CDR3 regions were amplified from genomic DNA by means of the immunoSEQ Assay, a bias-controlled multiplex PCR. The study's own analysis went as follows. The number of nucleated cells in each sample was estimated by amplification of reference gene primers within the assay. Sequence reads were collapsed and filtered to measure the absolute abundance of every unique TCRbeta CDR3 rearrangement. Productive Simpson clonality was computed per sample as the square root of Simpson's diversity index over productive rearrangements. This immuneACCESS table, as held by TCRdb, lists in-frame sequences with V and J called but not all clones. Of the missing ones, under half trace to an unresolved V gene in checked studies; the others have no known cause. D and trimming were read from the DNA, whereas the V and J calls and clone size are those reported in that table. The sample has 200,000 to 250,000 clones on record, 80% to 90% of them singletons. The top ten constitute 9.7% of the sample.

Beyond this particular receptor, the publication reports: The quantity of clinical and demographic metadata differed by source and by participant and was supplied without curation.

CDR1 and CDR2 (SQVTM, ANQGSEA) derive from the germline V gene. After removal of 5 bases from V and 5 bases from J, the junction retains 9 bases not matched to a gene. Measured from the cysteine to the phenylalanine, the CDR3 is 14 residues long. The CDR3 DNA has 42 bases and is translated from base 1. The collaborating institutions used their own protocols to collect whole blood in K2EDTA tubes. For TCRbeta analysis, collaborators shipped samples as frozen whole blood, isolated PBMCs, or DNA extracted from either of those sample types. This chain is built from TRBV29-1 and TRBJ1-1, and 9 junction bases match TRBD1. This TCR derives from a man in his forties or fifties with active or convalescent COVID-19. Sequenced input: peripheral blood. The DNA sequence is TGCAGCGTTTGGGACAGGGATGTTTGGACTGAAGCTTTCTTT. Its coded protein is CSVWDRDVWTEAFF.